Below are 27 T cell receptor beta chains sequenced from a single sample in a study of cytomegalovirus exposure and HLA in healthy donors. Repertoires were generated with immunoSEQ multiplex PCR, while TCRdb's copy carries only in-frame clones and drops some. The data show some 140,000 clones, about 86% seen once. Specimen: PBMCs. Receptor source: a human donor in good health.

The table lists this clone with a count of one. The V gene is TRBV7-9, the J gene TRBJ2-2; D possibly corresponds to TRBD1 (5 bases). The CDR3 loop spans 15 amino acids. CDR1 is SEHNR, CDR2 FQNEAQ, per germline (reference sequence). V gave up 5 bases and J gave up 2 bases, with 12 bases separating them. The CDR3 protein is CASSPFQGNTGELFF. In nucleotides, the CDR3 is TGTGCCAGCAGCCCTTTTCAGGGAAACACCGGGGAGCTGTTTTTT.

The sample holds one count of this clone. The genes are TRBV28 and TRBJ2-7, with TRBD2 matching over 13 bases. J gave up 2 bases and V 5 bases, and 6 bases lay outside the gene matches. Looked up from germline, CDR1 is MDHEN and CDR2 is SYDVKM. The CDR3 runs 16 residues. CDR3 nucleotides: TGTGCCAGCAGTCCACCCGGGACTAGCGGGGCCTACGAGCAGTACTTC. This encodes CASSPPGTSGAYEQYF.

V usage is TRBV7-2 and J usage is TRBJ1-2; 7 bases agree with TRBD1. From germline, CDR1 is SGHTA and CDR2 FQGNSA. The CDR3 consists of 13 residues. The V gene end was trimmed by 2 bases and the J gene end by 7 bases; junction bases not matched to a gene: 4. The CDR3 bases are TGTGCCAGCAGCTTACAGGGGGTTGGTGGCTACACCTTC. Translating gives CASSLQGVGGYTF.

The CDR3 region is CAWSSGWEQYF. As DNA, the CDR3 is TGTGCCTGGTCCTCAGGGTGGGAGCAGTACTTC. V usage is TRBV30 and J usage is TRBJ2-7, with D perhaps matching TRBD1 (5 bases). The CDR3 totals 11 residues. Trimming left V 5 bases short and J 7 bases short, with 12 bases between. Germline V gene sequence: CDR1 GTSNPN, CDR2 SVGIG (reference sequence).

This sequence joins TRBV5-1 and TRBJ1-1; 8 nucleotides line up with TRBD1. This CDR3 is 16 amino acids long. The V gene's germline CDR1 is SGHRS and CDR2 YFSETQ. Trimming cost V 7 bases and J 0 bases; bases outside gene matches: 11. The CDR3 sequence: CASEKGTGSMNTEAFF. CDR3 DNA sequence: TGCGCCAGCGAGAAGGGGACAGGCTCCATGAACACTGAAGCTTTCTTT.

The CDR3: CASSFGAQGAGYGYTF. CDR3 coding DNA: TGCGCCAGCAGCTTTGGAGCACAGGGGGCGGGCTATGGCTACACCTTC. V gene TRBV5-1 combines with J gene TRBJ1-2, with 9 bases aligning to TRBD1. CDR1 and CDR2 from the germline V gene are SGHRS and YFSETQ. V lost 2 bases and J lost 4; bases outside the gene matches: 9. The CDR3 is 16 amino acids.

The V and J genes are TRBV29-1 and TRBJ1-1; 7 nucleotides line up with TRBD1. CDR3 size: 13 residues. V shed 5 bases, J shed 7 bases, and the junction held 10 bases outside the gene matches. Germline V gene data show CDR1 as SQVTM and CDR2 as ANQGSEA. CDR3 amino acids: CSVYPGQRNEAFF. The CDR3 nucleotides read TGCAGCGTTTATCCGGGACAGAGAAATGAAGCTTTCTTT. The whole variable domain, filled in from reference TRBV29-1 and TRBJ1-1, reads SAVISQKPSRDICQRGTSLTIQCQVDSQVTMMFWYRQQPGQSLTLIATANQGSEATYESGFVIDKFPISRPNLTFSTLTVSNMSPEDSSIYLCSVYPGQRNEAFFGQGTRLTVV.

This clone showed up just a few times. In DNA form, the CDR3 reads TGCGCCAGCAGCTCCGGGACAGGGTCTGGGGCCAACGTCCTGACTTTC. As protein: CASSSGTGSGANVLTF. The rearrangement links TRBV5-1 to TRBJ2-6, with 9 nucleotides matching TRBD1. After removal of 3 bases from V and 1 base from J, the junction contained 2 bases not matched to a gene. CDR3 length equals 16 residues. Germline CDR1 reads SGHRS; CDR2 reads YFSETQ.

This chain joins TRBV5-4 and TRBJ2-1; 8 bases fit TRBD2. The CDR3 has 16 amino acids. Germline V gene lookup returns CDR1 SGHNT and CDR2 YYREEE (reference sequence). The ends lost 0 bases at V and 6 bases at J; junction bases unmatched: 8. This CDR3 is CASSLGLRAGANEQFF. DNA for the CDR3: TGTGCCAGCAGCTTGGGACTACGAGCGGGGGCCAATGAGCAGTTCTTC.

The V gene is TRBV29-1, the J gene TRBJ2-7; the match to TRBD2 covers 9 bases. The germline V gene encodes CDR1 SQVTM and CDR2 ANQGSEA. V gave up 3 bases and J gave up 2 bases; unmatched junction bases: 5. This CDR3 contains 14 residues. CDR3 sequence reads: CSVDIAGATYEQYF. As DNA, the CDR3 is TGCAGCGTTGACATAGCGGGGGCCACCTACGAGCAGTACTTC.

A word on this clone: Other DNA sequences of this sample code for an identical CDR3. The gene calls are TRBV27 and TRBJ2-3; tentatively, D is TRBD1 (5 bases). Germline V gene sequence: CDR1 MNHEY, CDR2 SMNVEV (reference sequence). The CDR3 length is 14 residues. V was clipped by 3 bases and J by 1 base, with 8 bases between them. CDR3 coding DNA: TGTGCCAGCAGTTTGGGGCTAGGCACAGATACGCAGTATTTT. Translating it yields CASSLGLGTDTQYF.

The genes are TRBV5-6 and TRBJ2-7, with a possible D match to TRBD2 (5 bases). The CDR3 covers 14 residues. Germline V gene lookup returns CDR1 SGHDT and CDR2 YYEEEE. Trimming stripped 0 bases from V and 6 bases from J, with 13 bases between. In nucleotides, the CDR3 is TGTGCCAGCAGCTTGGGGGTGTCTCGGGGCGAGCAGTACTTC. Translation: CASSLGVSRGEQYF.

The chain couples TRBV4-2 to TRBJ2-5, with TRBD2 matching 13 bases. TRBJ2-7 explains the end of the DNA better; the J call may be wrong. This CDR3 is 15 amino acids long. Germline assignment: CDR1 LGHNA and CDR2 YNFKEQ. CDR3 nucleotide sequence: TGTGCCAGCAGCCAAGGACTAGCGGGAGGATACGAGCAGTACTTC. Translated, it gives CASSQGLAGGYEQYF.

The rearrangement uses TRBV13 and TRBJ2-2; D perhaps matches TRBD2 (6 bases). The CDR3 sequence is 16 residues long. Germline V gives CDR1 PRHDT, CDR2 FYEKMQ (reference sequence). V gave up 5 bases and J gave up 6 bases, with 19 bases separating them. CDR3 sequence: CASSKGLAFEPGELFF. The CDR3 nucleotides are TGTGCCAGCAGCAAAGGGCTAGCGTTCGAGCCCGGGGAGCTGTTTTTT.

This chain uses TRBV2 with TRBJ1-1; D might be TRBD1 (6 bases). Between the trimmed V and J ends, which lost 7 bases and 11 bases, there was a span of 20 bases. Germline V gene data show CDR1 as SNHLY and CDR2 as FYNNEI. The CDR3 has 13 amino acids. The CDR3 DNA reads TGTGCCAGCATACCACAGGGTCTTTTTTATGCTTTCTTT. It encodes CASIPQGLFYAFF.

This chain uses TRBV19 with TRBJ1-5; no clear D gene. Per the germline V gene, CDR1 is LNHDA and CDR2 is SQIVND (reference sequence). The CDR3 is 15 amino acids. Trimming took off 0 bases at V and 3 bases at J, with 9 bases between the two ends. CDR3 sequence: CASSIDSGVNQPQHF. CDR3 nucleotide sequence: TGTGCCAGTAGTATAGATAGCGGGGTCAATCAGCCCCAGCATTTT.

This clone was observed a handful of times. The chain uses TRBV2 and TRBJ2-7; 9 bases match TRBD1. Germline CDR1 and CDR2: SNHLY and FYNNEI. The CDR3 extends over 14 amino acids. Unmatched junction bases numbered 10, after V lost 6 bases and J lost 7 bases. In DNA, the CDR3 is TGTGCCAGCAGGGCACAGGGGGCTTCGGGTGAGCAGTACTTC. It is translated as CASRAQGASGEQYF.

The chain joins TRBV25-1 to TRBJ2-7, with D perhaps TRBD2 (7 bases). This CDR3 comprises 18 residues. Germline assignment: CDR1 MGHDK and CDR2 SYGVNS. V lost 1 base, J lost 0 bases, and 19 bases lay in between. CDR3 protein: CASSELLGGGGSSYEQYF. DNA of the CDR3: TGTGCCAGCAGTGAATTACTCGGCGGCGGGGGCAGCTCCTACGAGCAGTACTTC.

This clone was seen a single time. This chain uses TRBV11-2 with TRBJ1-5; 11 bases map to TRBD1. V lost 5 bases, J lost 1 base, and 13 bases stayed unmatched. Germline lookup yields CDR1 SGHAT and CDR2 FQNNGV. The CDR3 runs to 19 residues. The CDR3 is CASSPGPGQGGASNQPQHF. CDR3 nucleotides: TGTGCCAGCAGCCCAGGGCCGGGACAGGGGGGAGCGAGCAATCAGCCCCAGCATTTT. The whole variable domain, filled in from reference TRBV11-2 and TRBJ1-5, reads EAGVAQSPRYKIIEKRQSVAFWCNPISGHATLYWYQQILGQGPKLLIQFQNNGVVDDSQLPKDRFSAERLKGVDSTLKIQPAKLEDSAVYLCASSPGPGQGGASNQPQHFGDGTRLSIL.

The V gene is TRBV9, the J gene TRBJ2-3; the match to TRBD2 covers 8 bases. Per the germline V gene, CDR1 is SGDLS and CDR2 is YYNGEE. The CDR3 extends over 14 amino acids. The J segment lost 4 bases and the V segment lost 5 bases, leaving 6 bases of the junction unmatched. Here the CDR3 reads CASSRSGASDTQYF. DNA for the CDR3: TGTGCCAGCAGTCGTAGCGGGGCCTCAGATACGCAGTATTTT.

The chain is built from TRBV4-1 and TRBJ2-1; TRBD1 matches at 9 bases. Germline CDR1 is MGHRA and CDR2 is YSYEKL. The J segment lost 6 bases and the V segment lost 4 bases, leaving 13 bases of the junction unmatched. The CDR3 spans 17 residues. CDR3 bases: TGCGCCAGCAGCCCGGCCAAACCGGGACAGGGACCCAATGAGCAGTTCTTC. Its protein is CASSPAKPGQGPNEQFF.

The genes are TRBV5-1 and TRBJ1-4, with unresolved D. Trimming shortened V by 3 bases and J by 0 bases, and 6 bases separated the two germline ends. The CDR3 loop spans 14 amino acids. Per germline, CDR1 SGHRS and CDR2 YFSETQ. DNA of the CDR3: TGCGCCAGCAGCTCAGAAGCAACTAATGAAAAACTGTTTTTT. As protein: CASSSEATNEKLFF. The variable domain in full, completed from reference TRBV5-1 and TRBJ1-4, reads KAGVTQTPRYLIKTRGQQVTLSCSPISGHRSVSWYQQTPGQGLQFLFEYFSETQRNKGNFPGRFSGRQFSNSRSEMNVSTLELGDSALYLCASSSEATNEKLFFGSGTQLSVL.

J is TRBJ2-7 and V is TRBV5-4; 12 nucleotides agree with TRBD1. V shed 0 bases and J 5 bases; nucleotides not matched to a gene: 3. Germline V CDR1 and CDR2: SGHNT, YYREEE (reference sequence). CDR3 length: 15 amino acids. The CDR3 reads CASSLVGTGGNEQYF. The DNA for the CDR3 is TGTGCCAGCAGCTTGGTTGGGACAGGGGGCAACGAGCAGTACTTC.

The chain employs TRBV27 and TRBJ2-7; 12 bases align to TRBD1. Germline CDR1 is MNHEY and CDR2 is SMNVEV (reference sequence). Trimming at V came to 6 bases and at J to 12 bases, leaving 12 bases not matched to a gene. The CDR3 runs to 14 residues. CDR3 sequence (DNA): TGTGCCAGCAGCTTGCCGGGACAGGGGGCGCGAAGGTACTTC. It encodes CASSLPGQGARRYF.

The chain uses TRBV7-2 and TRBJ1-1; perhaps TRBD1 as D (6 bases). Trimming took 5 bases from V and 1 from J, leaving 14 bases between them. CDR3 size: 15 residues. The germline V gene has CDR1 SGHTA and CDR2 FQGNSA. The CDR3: CASSADRGRNTEAFF. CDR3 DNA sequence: TGTGCCAGCAGCGCGGATAGGGGGAGGAACACTGAAGCTTTCTTT.

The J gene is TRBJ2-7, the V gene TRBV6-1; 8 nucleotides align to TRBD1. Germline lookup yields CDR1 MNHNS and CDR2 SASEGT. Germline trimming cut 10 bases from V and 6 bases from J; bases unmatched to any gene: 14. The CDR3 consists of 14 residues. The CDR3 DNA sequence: TGTGCCACCCGCCCCGGCAGGGGGCCTAGCGAGCAGTACTTC. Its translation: CATRPGRGPSEQYF.

DNA for the CDR3: TGTGCCACCAGCAGAGGGGCTAGCGCCTCCTACGAGCAGTACTTC. It encodes CATSRGASASYEQYF. This chain joins TRBV15 and TRBJ2-7; D possibly corresponds to TRBD2 (6 bases). This CDR3 has 15 amino acids. The germline V gene has CDR1 LNHNV and CDR2 YYDKDF (reference sequence). Trimming shortened V by 1 base and J by 0 bases, and 10 bases separated the two germline ends.